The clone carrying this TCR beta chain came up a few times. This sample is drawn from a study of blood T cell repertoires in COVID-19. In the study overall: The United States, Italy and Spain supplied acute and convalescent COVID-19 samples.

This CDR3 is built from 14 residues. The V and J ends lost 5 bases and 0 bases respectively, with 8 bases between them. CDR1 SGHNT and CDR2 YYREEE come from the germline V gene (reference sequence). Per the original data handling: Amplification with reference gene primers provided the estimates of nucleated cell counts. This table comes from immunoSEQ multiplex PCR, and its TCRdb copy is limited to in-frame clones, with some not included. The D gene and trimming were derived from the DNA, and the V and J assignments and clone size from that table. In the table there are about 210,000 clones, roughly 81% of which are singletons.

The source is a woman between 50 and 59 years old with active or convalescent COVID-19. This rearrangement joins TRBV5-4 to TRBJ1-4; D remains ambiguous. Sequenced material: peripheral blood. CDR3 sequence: CASSYYATNEKLFF. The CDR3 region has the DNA TGTGCCAGCAGTTATTATGCAACTAATGAAAAACTGTTTTTT. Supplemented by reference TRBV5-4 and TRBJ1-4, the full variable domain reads ETGVTQSPTHLIKTRGQQVTLRCSSQSGHNTVSWYQQALGQGPQFIFQYYREEENGRGNFPPRFSGLQFPNYSSELNVNALELDDSALYLCASSYYATNEKLFFGSGTQLSVL.